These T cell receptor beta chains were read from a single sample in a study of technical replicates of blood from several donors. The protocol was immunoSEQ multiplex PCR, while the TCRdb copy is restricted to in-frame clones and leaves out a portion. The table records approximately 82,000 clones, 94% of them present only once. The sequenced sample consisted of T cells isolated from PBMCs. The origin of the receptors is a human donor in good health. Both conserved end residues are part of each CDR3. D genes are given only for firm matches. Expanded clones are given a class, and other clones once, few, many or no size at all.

CDR3aa: CASSDRGPSNEKLFF; CDR3nt: TGTGCCAGCAGTGACCGAGGTCCTTCTAATGAAAAACTGTTTTTT; d_gene: -; v_gene: TRBV6-4; j_gene: TRBJ1-4; abundance: -
CDR3aa: CASSDPGSNYGYTF; CDR3nt: TGCGCCAGCAGCGACCCCGGGAGCAACTATGGCTACACCTTC; d_gene: -; v_gene: TRBV5-1; j_gene: TRBJ1-2; abundance: once
CDR3aa: CASSPSETGFEFF; CDR3nt: TGTGCCAGCAGCCCGTCTGAGACAGGGTTCGAGTTCTTC; d_gene: TRBD1; v_gene: TRBV11-1; j_gene: TRBJ2-1; abundance: once
CDR3aa: CASTFDRGIGYTF; CDR3nt: TGCGCCAGCACCTTCGACAGGGGGATCGGCTACACCTTC; d_gene: TRBD1; v_gene: TRBV10-2; j_gene: TRBJ1-2; abundance: -
CDR3aa: CASRQGRHHLMFF; CDR3nt: TGTGCCAGCAGACAGGGAAGGCACCACCTGATGTTCTTC; d_gene: -; v_gene: TRBV6-1; j_gene: TRBJ2-1; abundance: -
CDR3aa: CASSPPETVSYNEQFF; CDR3nt: TGTGCCAGCTCACCACCGGAGACCGTCTCCTACAATGAGCAGTTCTTC; d_gene: -; v_gene: TRBV18; j_gene: TRBJ2-1; abundance: -
CDR3aa: CASSSVPVQGSAGYTF; CDR3nt: TGTGCCAGCAGCTCCGTCCCCGTACAGGGATCGGCGGGCTACACCTTC; d_gene: -; v_gene: TRBV7-9; j_gene: TRBJ1-2; abundance: -
CDR3aa: CASSQELGRSNQPQHF; CDR3nt: TGCGCCAGCAGCCAAGAACTCGGGAGGAGCAATCAGCCCCAGCATTTT; d_gene: -; v_gene: TRBV4-1; j_gene: TRBJ1-5; abundance: -
CDR3aa: CTSRLTSPSGSYEQYF; CDR3nt: TGCACCAGCAGACTTACGAGTCCTAGCGGCTCCTACGAGCAGTACTTC; d_gene: -; v_gene: TRBV1; j_gene: TRBJ2-7; abundance: -
CDR3aa: CASSFVGGSGYRYNEQFF; CDR3nt: TGTGCCAGCAGCTTCGTTGGAGGGAGCGGATACCGGTACAATGAGCAGTTCTTC; d_gene: -; v_gene: TRBV11-2; j_gene: TRBJ2-1; abundance: -
CDR3aa: CASSLRHFGNEQFF; CDR3nt: TGCGCCAGCAGCTTAAGACATTTCGGTAATGAGCAGTTCTTC; d_gene: -; v_gene: TRBV5-1; j_gene: TRBJ2-1; abundance: -
CDR3aa: CSASTGGYEQYF; CDR3nt: TGCAGCGCATCGACAGGGGGGTACGAGCAGTACTTC; d_gene: TRBD1; v_gene: TRBV29-1; j_gene: TRBJ2-7; abundance: -
CDR3aa: CASRTGGASEAFF; CDR3nt: TGTGCCAGCAGGACGGGGGGGGCCTCTGAAGCTTTCTTT; d_gene: -; v_gene: TRBV6-1; j_gene: TRBJ1-1; abundance: -
CDR3aa: CASIPTGNTIYF; CDR3nt: TGTGCCAGCATTCCTACTGGAAACACCATATATTTT; d_gene: -; v_gene: TRBV2; j_gene: TRBJ1-3; abundance: -
CDR3aa: CASYYREYEQYF; CDR3nt: TGTGCCAGCTACTACAGGGAGTACGAGCAGTACTTC; d_gene: -; v_gene: TRBV5-5; j_gene: TRBJ2-7; abundance: -
CDR3aa: CASSFGGATSGTGELFF; CDR3nt: TGTGCCAGCAGTTTCGGCGGGGCAACCTCTGGCACCGGGGAGCTGTTTTTT; d_gene: -; v_gene: TRBV27; j_gene: TRBJ2-2; abundance: once
CDR3aa: CASSLEVRGSTQYF; CDR3nt: TGTGCCAGCAGCTTAGAGGTCAGGGGTTCCACGCAGTACTTC; d_gene: -; v_gene: TRBV7-8; j_gene: TRBJ2-7; abundance: -
CDR3aa: CASSPGLAGPSSYNEQFF; CDR3nt: TGTGCCAGTAGCCCGGGACTAGCGGGACCAAGCTCCTACAATGAGCAGTTCTTC; d_gene: TRBD2; v_gene: TRBV19; j_gene: TRBJ2-1; abundance: -
CDR3aa: CASSQDAQGGSNEQFF; CDR3nt: TGTGCCAGCAGCCAAGACGCACAGGGGGGGTCCAATGAGCAGTTCTTC; d_gene: -; v_gene: TRBV4-2; j_gene: TRBJ2-1; abundance: once
CDR3aa: CASSAIALAGGRTTPYNEQFF; CDR3nt: TGTGCCAGCTCAGCAATTGCACTAGCGGGAGGCCGGACGACTCCCTACAATGAGCAGTTCTTC; d_gene: TRBD2; v_gene: TRBV18; j_gene: TRBJ2-1; abundance: -